Listed here is a single TCR beta chain. This sample is drawn from a study of tumor-infiltrating lymphocytes in primary liver carcinoma. Background on the study: Regardless of tissue type, samples showed similar yields of roughly 3.65 to 8 million productive TCRbeta reads.

Total RNA (roughly 530 ng) served as template for TCR beta cDNA synthesis primed by a constant-region primer. Researchers made the TCR beta libraries by running three nested multiplex PCR rounds with slightly modified ARM-PCR. Researchers ran the first two PCR rounds for roughly 10 cycles each with TRBV1-TRBV30 forward primers and a C-beta reverse primer. One entry per CDR3 protein, called by TCRdb with MiXCR from the multiplex PCR reads. The sample contains tens of thousands of distinct CDR3 sequences, around 70% of which appear only once. From unsorted bulk tissue weighing about 18-30 mg, DNA and RNA were co-extracted. V was trimmed by 7 bases and J by 1 base, leaving 22 bases between them. This CDR3 is 17 amino acids long. Germline-derived CDR1 and CDR2 are MDHEN and SYDVKM.

The chain carries TRBV28 and TRBJ1-1, with D possibly being TRBD1 (5 bases). Sequencing used liver tumor tissue from sampling region 1. Subset here: tumor region T1, superior pole. The TCR was taken from a man aged 40-55 years with primary liver carcinoma and hepatitis B virus infection. The CDR3: CASTLVTAGGGNTEAFF. Written as DNA, the CDR3 is TGTGCCAGCACTTTGGTAACGGCAGGTGGGGGGAACACTGAAGCTTTCTTT.